One sample yielded the 15 T cell receptor beta chains listed below, sequenced in a study of blood T cell repertoires in COVID-19. Here immunoSEQ multiplex PCR was the method, and the copy in TCRdb shows in-frame clones only, minus some. The sample yields roughly 300,000 clones, about nine tenths seen once. The sequencing input was peripheral blood. The receptor source for this set is a woman aged 25 to 39 with COVID-19, enrolled during active disease.

V and J are TRBV11-2 and TRBJ2-2, with TRBD2 matching 7 bases. V lost 8 bases and J lost 4; bases outside the gene matches: 1. Germline CDR1 is SGHAT and CDR2 is FQNNGV. The CDR3 sequence is 12 residues long. CDR3 amino acids: CASGGGTGELFF. In DNA form, the CDR3 reads TGTGCCAGCGGCGGGGGCACCGGGGAGCTGTTTTTT.

The chain couples TRBV23-1 to TRBJ1-6, with 9 bases aligning to TRBD1. TRBV23-1 is known as an ORF, though its function is uncertain. This CDR3 comprises 19 residues. The J segment lost 7 bases and the V segment lost 3 bases, leaving 16 bases of the junction unmatched. The CDR3 spells CASSHLPGQGALGNSPLHF. The CDR3 region has the DNA TGCGCCAGCAGTCATTTACCGGGACAGGGAGCCTTAGGAAATTCACCCCTCCACTTT.

This clone was detected only once. The chain combines TRBV30 with TRBJ1-5; a weak D match, TRBD1 (5 bases). The V gene lost 4 bases and the J gene lost 1 base, with 11 bases spanning the gap. Germline lookup yields CDR1 GTSNPN and CDR2 SVGIG (reference sequence). The CDR3 contains 14 residues. CDR3 amino acids: CAWTAGGSNQPQHF. CDR3 DNA sequence: TGTGCCTGGACCGCGGGGGGGAGCAATCAGCCCCAGCATTTT.

The chain links TRBV9 to TRBJ1-1; D remains unclear. Trimming took 0 bases from V and 4 from J, leaving 16 bases between them. Germline CDR1 reads SGDLS; CDR2 reads YYNGEE. This CDR3 is 16 amino acids long. CDR3 in amino acids: CASSVATGGFPTEAFF. The CDR3 nucleotides read TGTGCCAGCAGCGTAGCTACTGGAGGGTTCCCCACTGAAGCTTTCTTT. The full variable domain, in which reference TRBV9 and TRBJ1-1 provide the parts outside the CDR3, is DSGVTQTPKHLITATGQRVTLRCSPRSGDLSVYWYQQSLDQGLQFLIQYYNGEERAKGNILERFSAQQFPDLHSELNLSSLELGDSALYFCASSVATGGFPTEAFFGQGTRLTVV.

This chain connects TRBV5-1 to TRBJ1-1; 7 bases fit TRBD1. The germline V gene encodes CDR1 SGHRS and CDR2 YFSETQ. J gave up 3 bases and V 5 bases, and 10 bases lay outside the gene matches. This CDR3 contains 15 residues. The CDR3, as DNA: TGCGCCAGCAGACCAACCGGGACAGCCCACACTGAAGCTTTCTTT. This sequence encodes CASRPTGTAHTEAFF.

V is TRBV7-9 and J is TRBJ2-7, with TRBD2 matching over 8 bases. The junction had 9 bases not matched to a gene; V was cut back by 5 bases and J by 3 bases. The CDR3 is made up of 15 amino acids. The germline CDR1 and CDR2 sequences are SEHNR and FQNEAQ (reference sequence). CDR3 protein: CASSLTRGGDYEQYF. The CDR3 bases are TGTGCCAGCAGCCTAACCCGGGGGGGTGACTACGAGCAGTACTTC.

DNA for the CDR3: TGTGCCAGCAGTCCTGGACAGGGGTGGAACACTGAAGCTTTCTTT. It yields the protein CASSPGQGWNTEAFF. The genes are TRBV27 and TRBJ1-1, with 9 positions matching TRBD1. Germline CDR1 is MNHEY and CDR2 is SMNVEV (reference sequence). CDR3 length: 15 residues. V was clipped by 5 bases and J by 1 base; unmatched bases: 5.

The CDR3 sequence: CASTSGWDEQFF. The CDR3 DNA sequence: TGTGCCAGCACCAGCGGATGGGATGAGCAGTTCTTC. The rearrangement uses TRBV6-5 and TRBJ2-1; the D gene is possibly TRBD2 (5 bases). The CDR3 extends over 12 amino acids. Deletions cut 7 bases from V and 8 bases from J, with 12 bases between. The V gene's germline CDR1 is MNHEY and CDR2 SVGAGI.

The genes are TRBV15 and TRBJ2-7, with TRBD1 matching 9 bases. The germline V gene encodes CDR1 LNHNV and CDR2 YYDKDF (reference sequence). Unmatched junction bases numbered 6, after V lost 3 bases and J lost 6 bases. The CDR3 runs to 14 residues. The CDR3 here is CATSSTGGSREQYF. CDR3 nucleotide sequence: TGTGCCACCAGCAGTACAGGGGGCTCTCGCGAGCAGTACTTC.

This chain uses TRBV7-2 with TRBJ2-5; 11 nucleotides line up with TRBD2. V shed 5 bases and J 1 base; nucleotides not matched to a gene: 3. The CDR3 is 15 residues long. Germline assignment: CDR1 SGHTA and CDR2 FQGNSA. CDR3 protein: CASSPGTSGQETQYF. The CDR3 DNA reads as TGTGCCAGCAGCCCCGGGACTAGCGGCCAAGAGACCCAGTACTTC.

The chain links TRBV7-3 to TRBJ2-6, with D possibly being TRBD1 (5 bases). The V end was cut by 7 bases, the J end by 3 bases, with 13 bases between. The CDR3 runs to 15 residues. CDR1 is SGHTA and CDR2 is FQGTGA in the germline V gene. The CDR3 DNA is TGTGCCAGCAAGGGGAATGGGGTTGGGGCCAACGTCCTGACTTTC. Its translation is CASKGNGVGANVLTF.

Note on this clone: The same CDR3 is also encoded by other DNA sequences in this sample. This chain joins TRBV10-3 and TRBJ2-3, with TRBD1 matching over 8 bases. The CDR3 length is 15 residues. CDR1 is ENHRY, CDR2 SYGVKD, per germline. V was clipped by 2 bases and J by 3 bases; unmatched bases: 4. CDR3 amino acids: CAISEDRGRTDTQYF. The CDR3, as DNA: TGTGCCATCAGTGAGGACAGGGGAAGGACAGATACGCAGTATTTT.

The V and J genes are TRBV10-1 and TRBJ1-1; D remains ambiguous. The V and J ends lost 3 bases and 5 bases respectively, with 13 bases between them. The CDR3 runs to 14 residues. Germline assignment: CDR1 WNHNN and CDR2 SYGVQD (reference sequence). CDR3 nucleotides: TGCGCCAGCAGTGACGGAGGGATAGCAACTGAAGCTTTCTTT. This translates into CASSDGGIATEAFF.

The CDR3 DNA follows: TGTGCCAGTAGTCCCCGGACAGGTCGAGCGGGCAAATTCTACGAGCAGTACTTC. It encodes CASSPRTGRAGKFYEQYF. The chain couples TRBV19 to TRBJ2-7; D might be TRBD1 (7 bases). Looked up from germline, CDR1 is LNHDA and CDR2 is SQIVND (reference sequence). Trimming removed 5 bases at V and 3 bases at J, with 26 bases between. This CDR3 region has 18 residues.

The rearrangement links TRBV6-4 to TRBJ1-2; no clear D. The V end lost 0 bases, the J end lost 2 bases, and 19 bases lay between the germline ends. The CDR3 has 18 residues. Germline V lookup: CDR1 MRHNA, CDR2 SNTAGT. The CDR3: CASSDSDFLPLLNYGYTF. The CDR3 DNA reads TGTGCCAGCAGTGACTCGGACTTCCTCCCCCTATTAAACTATGGCTACACCTTC.